This T cell receptor (beta chain) stems from a study of cytomegalovirus exposure and HLA in healthy donors. Background on the study: Early released data had tens of millions of unique TCRs, all coming from HLA-typed donors.

Primers for the PCR totalled 60 Vbeta and 13 Jbeta. TCRdb's copy holds only in-frame clones and misses some; the assay was immunoSEQ multiplex PCR. The profile shows roughly 190,000 clones, roughly 76% of them singletons. CDR3 length: 12 amino acids. The V end lost 6 bases, the J end lost 9 bases, and 17 bases lay between the germline ends. Germline values: CDR1 SQVTM, CDR2 ANQGSEA. General study results and limits: Through in vitro validation, three CMV-associated chains were shown to be specific for CMV antigens. Both high specificity and high sensitivity reportedly marked the classifier's diagnosis of cytomegalovirus status.

About this clone: Its antigen is still unknown.

The genes are TRBV29-1 and TRBJ1-1; a possible D gene is TRBD1 (5 bases). Sequenced input: PBMCs. This TCR came from a man aged 35-49 years in good health and CMV-seropositive. The CDR3 coding sequence is TGCAGCGTCACTCCCCGACAGAGACAAGCTTTCTTT. It encodes CSVTPRQRQAFF.